The clone carrying this T cell receptor (beta chain) was counted once. This sample stems from a study of Tregs in tolerant kidney transplant recipients. Related graft donors supplied nonmyeloablative bone marrow transplants, and mixed chimerism was transient. Sequencing used immunoSEQ multiplex PCR; TCRdb keeps in-frame clones, though not all of them. The sample lists about 50,000 clones, about nine tenths occurring once. The CDR3 runs to 15 residues. The junction had 3 bases not matched to a gene; V was cut back by 5 bases and J by 6 bases. In germline, CDR1 is MGHDK, CDR2 SYGVNS. The sample in question was CD8+ T cells from blood (PBMCs), obtained 12 months after the transplant. The J gene is TRBJ1-6, the V gene TRBV25-1, with 11 bases lining up with TRBD1. The clonotype was recovered from a human patient who received a combined kidney and bone marrow transplant. A subset of T cells may come from the graft donor. The CDR3 protein is CASSHGTGGNSPLHF. CDR3 DNA sequence: TGTGCCAGCAGTCACGGGACAGGGGGTAATTCACCCCTCCACTTT.